A single T cell receptor (beta chain) is shown here with its context. No antigen is known for it. Within one base of it there is no much larger clone, and no base qualities were kept. TCR beta CDR3 regions were amplified from RNA transcripts for repertoire sequencing. HTBI primers and the Qiagen OneStep RT-PCR kit were used in a first-round RT-PCR, which was followed by a second-round multiplex PCR, size selection and purification. Libraries were sequenced on an Illumina HiSeq2000 using paired-end 100 bp reads. In the authors' own workflow: SOAPnuke was used for read processing, and reads with adapters, uncalled bases, a mean Phred below 15, or no exact constant-primer or identifier match were discarded. High-quality paired reads were merged with COPE v1.2.5. Clonotypes were defined as unique nucleotide sequences and were aligned to IMGT TRB V, D and J references using MiTCR v1.1. Analysis was restricted to V-J combinations with a frequency above 0.0001, which covered approximately 99% of repertoires. For each V-J combination, a TCR clonal expansion and chaos score was defined as F50 clonal expansion divided by the chaos observed in the TCRdist matrix. Features were reduced by Welch's t-statistics and random forest to roughly 14 V-J combinations, which fed a naive Bayes classifier. The Morisita-Horn index was used to measure how similar the thyroid and blood repertoires were. TCRdb reran the public reads through fastp at Q25 and MiXCR, keeping productive beta chains. Identical CDR3 protein sequences are pooled into one entry, listed with their most common genes and DNA. The V and J calls, along with clone size, are taken from TCRdb and not from the paper's own processing. This sample holds hundreds of thousands of distinct CDR3 sequences; around 21% were observed only once. Together, the top ten hold 3% of the sample.

The data belong to a study of Graves' ophthalmopathy and Graves' hyperthyroidism (dated by TCRdb to the late 2010s). In the study overall: Peripheral blood was collected at initial diagnosis, prior to any treatment. To tell Graves' ophthalmopathy apart from Graves' hyperthyroidism, and to predict which patients would progress to ophthalmopathy, the study relied on TCR beta repertoire signatures. In total, approximately 140 blood samples were TCR-sequenced: fewer than 50 ophthalmopathy, roughly 77 hyperthyroidism and some 17 hyperthyroidism-to-ophthalmopathy patients. A discovery set of 90 to 100 patients (around 45 ophthalmopathy, 60 or so stable hyperthyroidism) was enrolled to explore V-J signatures distinguishing ophthalmopathy from hyperthyroidism. An independent validation cohort was composed of some 19 hyperthyroidism patients and around 15 patients who later progressed from hyperthyroidism to ophthalmopathy. In five or six hyperthyroidism patients, the T-cell repertoire of thyroid tissue was compared with the T-cell repertoire of blood. After sampling, hyperthyroidism patients received methimazole starting at 30 mg daily, and ophthalmopathy patients received high-dose intravenous methylprednisolone. For training and testing, the roughly 100 patients in the discovery cohort were randomly divided in a 7:3 ratio. The research as a whole found: In validation, the model predicted ophthalmopathy progression with about 70% sensitivity and 72.22% specificity; some 13 predicted patients were CT-confirmed with GO in a median of 6.5 months. Sample size was not statistically predetermined, and group allocation was not concealed from the investigators. The 13-signature model separated ophthalmopathy from stable hyperthyroidism with approximately 85% sensitivity and roughly 84% specificity in cross-validation, and 80%/75% in the test set. Most expanded thyroid clonotypes with a frequency above 0.001 also appeared in blood, which suggests that blood repertoires may reflect the immune response in the thyroid.

Hyperthyroidism was considered stable if no progression to ophthalmopathy occurred within 18 months of follow-up. Patients with hyperthyroidism were aged 18 to 65 years, had been newly diagnosed, and had a disease duration of less than 2 months. Anyone with other autoimmune diseases, uncontrolled infections, pregnancy or lactation was excluded from the study. Diagnosis relied on clinical symptoms, serum thyroxine, TRAb, thyroid ultrasound and orbital computed tomography. PBMCs were isolated from more than 9 ml of fresh peripheral blood by Ficoll-Paque density gradient centrifugation. Total RNA was extracted using Trizol reagent, and RNA quality was checked on an Agilent 2100 Bioanalyzer. The CDR3 covers 16 residues, taking in both the cysteine and the phenylalanine. Kept here is only the CDR3 DNA, which spans 48 bases and is read in frame from base 1. CDR1 and CDR2 are read off the germline V gene (reference sequence) as SGHNT and YYREEE. Trimming takes 0 bases off V and 3 bases off J; junction bases not matched to a gene: 2.

This clonotype was sampled from a woman aged 18-29 years with stable Graves' hyperthyroidism. Donor details come from another sample of the same person, matched by shared clones. The specimen sequenced was peripheral blood. The rearranged segments are TRBV5-4 and TRBJ2-2; the junction holds 10 bases that match TRBD2. In nucleotide form, the sequence is TGTGCCAGCAGCTTGGGAGGACTAGCGGACACCGGGGAGCTGTTTTTT. It specifies CASSLGGLADTGELFF. With the rest looked up from the reference TRBV5-4 and TRBJ2-2 genes rather than sequenced, the full variable domain is ETGVTQSPTHLIKTRGQQVTLRCSSQSGHNTVSWYQQALGQGPQFIFQYYREEENGRGNFPPRFSGLQFPNYSSELNVNALELDDSALYLCASSLGGLADTGELFFGEGSRLTVL.